This T cell receptor (beta chain) was sequenced in a study of T cell responses to AZD1222 COVID-19 vaccine. In its sample, this clone was seen once. The antigen remains unidentified. The repertoire was sequenced with immunoSEQ multiplex PCR; TCRdb's copy has only in-frame clones and lacks some. The sample lists over 100,000 clones, about 88% seen once, with around a sixth in the top ten. The study, taken as a whole, reports: Repertoire sampling happened only post peak T cell response. Variant regions that are unmutated are reportedly the target of nearly half of spike-specific TCRs. The study found Spike-specific TCR breadth and depth rose after two AZD1222 doses. Donor demographics were predominantly white British with a female majority; clonal diversity may be underestimated.

The TCR originated in an adult in good health. The material sequenced was peripheral blood, taken on day 0 of AZD1222 vaccination.

As DNA, the CDR3 is TGTGCCAGTAGTATCGGCCAGTACAATGACGAGCAGTTCTTC. Encoded protein: CASSIGQYNDEQFF. The J gene is TRBJ2-1, the V gene TRBV19; D ambiguous. In germline, CDR1 is LNHDA, CDR2 SQIVND (reference sequence). Trimming shortened V by 3 bases and J by 10 bases, and 16 bases separated the two germline ends. The CDR3 covers 14 residues.